Following are 18 T cell receptor beta chains from one sample sequenced in a study of T cells expressing NK-cell markers (dated by TCRdb to 2019 to 2021). Libraries were made using 5' RACE. The run used an Illumina HiSeq 2000. TCRdb reprocessed the raw reads; every CDR3 protein sequence is a single record, and DNA is not supplied. This sample's records show approximately 170,000 distinct CDR3 sequences. The ten largest clones capture 20% to 25% of the sample. The sequenced sample consisted of blood T cells: a sorted CD56 or NKG2C T cell subset, CD4+ or CD8+ T cells, or bulk PBMC T cells (not recorded which). Source of these receptors: a man aged 18-70 years in good health.

The chain uses TRBV2 and TRBJ2-7. Germline-derived CDR1 and CDR2 are SNHLY and FYNNEI. The CDR3 loop spans 12 amino acids. The CDR3 loop is CASTDRSYEQYF.

This rearrangement joins TRBV29-1 to TRBJ1-1. Germline CDR1 is SQVTM and CDR2 is ANQGSEA. This CDR3 region has 13 residues. This chain's CDR3 is CSVEGGVATEAFF. Combining the CDR3 with reference TRBV29-1 and TRBJ1-1 gives the whole variable domain SAVISQKPSRDICQRGTSLTIQCQVDSQVTMMFWYRQQPGQSLTLIATANQGSEATYESGFVIDKFPISRPNLTFSTLTVSNMSPEDSSIYLCSVEGGVATEAFFGQGTRLTVV.

The rearrangement uses TRBV2 and TRBJ2-3; TCRdb indicates TRBD2, and absent DNA this call remains unverified. In germline, CDR1 is SNHLY, CDR2 FYNNEI. This CDR3 has 18 residues. This chain's CDR3 is CASSEWTSGGASTDTQYF.

V gene TRBV4-2 combines with J gene TRBJ2-5; TCRdb returns TRBD2, unconfirmable since there is no DNA. CDR3 length: 14 amino acids. Germline V gives CDR1 LGHNA, CDR2 YNFKEQ. CDR3 sequence reads: CASSQVTSKETQYF.

The genes are TRBV27 and TRBJ2-3; TCRdb outputs TRBD2, but without DNA this stays unchecked. CDR1 is MNHEY, CDR2 SMNVEV, per germline (reference sequence). The CDR3 has 16 amino acids. This chain's CDR3 is CASSLLGFAGTDTQYF.

The gene calls are TRBV15 and TRBJ2-6. The CDR3 totals 18 residues. Germline V gene lookup returns CDR1 LNHNV and CDR2 YYDKDF (reference sequence). The CDR3 loop reads CATSREYGDSSGANVLTF. The full variable domain, with the rest looked up from reference TRBV15 and TRBJ2-6, is DAMVIQNPRYQVTQFGKPVTLSCSQTLNHNVMYWYQQKSSQAPKLLFHYYDKDFNNEADTPDNFQSRRPNTSFCFLDIRSPGLGDTAMYLCATSREYGDSSGANVLTFGAGSRLTVL.

The CDR3 loop is CASSASGGAYNEQFF. The rearrangement joins TRBV2 to TRBJ2-1; TCRdb proposes TRBD2, but this gene call is untestable without DNA. The CDR3 has 15 amino acids. Germline CDR1 is SNHLY and CDR2 is FYNNEI.

The chain employs TRBV7-9 and TRBJ2-3. Germline lookup yields CDR1 SEHNR and CDR2 FQNEAQ (reference sequence). The CDR3 totals 14 residues. The CDR3 sequence: CASRVAGDTDTQYF.

This chain joins TRBV27 and TRBJ2-7; TCRdb returns TRBD2, unconfirmable since there is no DNA. The CDR3 contains 14 residues. Germline assignment: CDR1 MNHEY and CDR2 SMNVEV (reference sequence). CDR3 sequence reads: CASSFGRGLDEQYF.

This chain joins TRBV3-1 and TRBJ2-5; the TRBD1 assignment by TCRdb is unverifiable without DNA. Germline assignment: CDR1 LGHDT and CDR2 YNNKEL (reference sequence). CDR3 length: 15 residues. Here the CDR3 reads CASSQVDRGQETQYF.

The V call is TRBV2, the J call TRBJ2-1; TCRdb's D call of TRBD1 is untestable without DNA. CDR3 length: 15 residues. The germline gives CDR1 SNHLY, CDR2 FYNNEI. This chain's CDR3 is CASSGAGTPGNEQFF.

The CDR3 is CASSEIQGNTEAFF. This chain uses TRBV5-1 with TRBJ1-1; TCRdb's assignment of TRBD1 cannot be checked, as there is no DNA. The germline V gene encodes CDR1 SGHRS and CDR2 YFSETQ. The CDR3 is made up of 14 amino acids.

The rearrangement joins TRBV27 to TRBJ2-7; the TCRdb call, TRBD2, lacks DNA for checking. Germline assignment: CDR1 MNHEY and CDR2 SMNVEV (reference sequence). The CDR3 sequence is 17 residues long. CDR3 region: CASSPYPPSGGAFEQYF.

The chain links TRBV13 to TRBJ2-7; TCRdb selects TRBD2, and the lack of DNA leaves this call unchecked. Germline-derived CDR1 and CDR2 are PRHDT and FYEKMQ (reference sequence). The CDR3 length is 13 residues. The CDR3 is CASRSGGLGEQYF. Full variable domain (outside the CDR3, taken from reference TRBV13 and TRBJ2-7): AAGVIQSPRHLIKEKRETATLKCYPIPRHDTVYWYQQGPGQDPQFLISFYEKMQSDKGSIPDRFSAQQFSDYHSELNMSSLELGDSALYFCASRSGGLGEQYFGPGTRLTVT.

The rearrangement joins TRBV11-1 to TRBJ2-5; TCRdb selects TRBD2, and the lack of DNA leaves this call unchecked. There are 18 residues in the CDR3. CDR1 is SGHAT and CDR2 is FQDESV in the germline V gene (reference sequence). CDR3 amino acids: CASSFRLSGVPERETQYF.

The rearrangement uses TRBV7-9 and TRBJ2-3. Per the germline V gene, CDR1 is SEHNR and CDR2 is FQNEAQ (reference sequence). CDR3 length: 13 residues. The chain's CDR3 is CASRAIASDTQYF. The complete variable domain, with remaining parts taken from reference TRBV7-9 and TRBJ2-3, reads DTGVSQNPRHKITKRGQNVTFRCDPISEHNRLYWYRQTLGQGPEFLTYFQNEAQLEKSRLLSDRFSAERPKGSFSTLEIQRTEQGDSAMYLCASRAIASDTQYFGPGTRLTVL.

The rearrangement links TRBV4-1 to TRBJ2-7; TCRdb names TRBD1, which stays unverified in the absence of DNA. CDR3 size: 15 residues. Germline lookup yields CDR1 MGHRA and CDR2 YSYEKL. CDR3 protein: CASSYTGQGASEQYF.

The J gene is TRBJ2-7, the V gene TRBV12-3 or TRBV12-4. The CDR3 has 15 residues. CDR3 residues: CASSLVAGRTYEQYF.